A single sample gave rise to the 21 T cell receptor beta chains below, sequenced in a study of T cells in Graves' hyperthyroidism and ophthalmopathy. From RNA transcripts, TCR beta CDR3 regions were amplified. First-round RT-PCR of the TCR CDR3 relied on the HTBI primer set. TCRdb reprocessed the multiplex PCR reads via MiXCR and lists one record per CDR3 protein. The repertoire includes some 400,000 distinct CDR3 sequences, about 15% of them detected once, and around 10% sits in the top ten. The material sequenced was blood. These receptors came from a woman aged 60-75 years with Graves' hyperthyroidism.

This clonotype was seen ten or more times. The chain carries TRBV20-1 and TRBJ2-7; the match to TRBD1 covers 7 bases. Germline lookup yields CDR1 DFQATT and CDR2 SNEGSKA (reference sequence). The CDR3 spans 16 residues. The J segment lost 2 bases and the V segment lost 4 bases, leaving 14 bases of the junction unmatched. The CDR3 loop is CSANRLLLDRTYEQYF. CDR3 DNA sequence: TGCAGTGCTAACCGCCTCCTCTTGGACAGGACCTACGAGCAGTACTTC.

The table lists this clonotype with many counts. The V gene is TRBV7-8, the J gene TRBJ1-2; D might be TRBD1 (6 bases). Trimming left V 1 base short and J 4 bases short, with 19 bases between. The CDR3 is 17 residues long. Germline CDR1 SGHVS, CDR2 FQNEAQ. The CDR3 DNA sequence: TGTGCCAGCAGCTTAGGTCCCGGAGGGGGGCGAGGCTATGGCTACACCTTC. It codes for CASSLGPGGGRGYGYTF.

This clonotype was seen many times. The chain's CDR3 is CASSSRLAGASEQFF. DNA of the CDR3: TGTGCCAGCAGCTCCCGACTAGCGGGAGCTAGCGAGCAGTTCTTC. The chain has TRBV11-3 and TRBJ2-1, with TRBD2 matching 12 bases. Germline assignment: CDR1 SGHNT and CDR2 YENEEA. V gave up 4 bases and J gave up 10 bases; unmatched junction bases: 8. This CDR3 contains 15 residues.

This clonotype was counted a few times. The genes are TRBV13 and TRBJ1-2, with D possibly being TRBD1 (5 bases). The CDR3 runs to 15 residues. Germline lookup yields CDR1 PRHDT and CDR2 FYEKMQ (reference sequence). V lost 4 bases, J lost 3 bases, and 15 bases lay in between. The CDR3 loop is CASSSTESPHYGYTF. In DNA form, the CDR3 reads TGTGCCAGCAGCTCGACAGAATCCCCTCACTATGGCTACACCTTC.

This clonotype was counted only a few times. V gene TRBV29-1 combines with J gene TRBJ2-1; 7 nucleotides line up with TRBD1. CDR3 length equals 13 residues. V shed 6 bases and J 3 bases; nucleotides not matched to a gene: 5. The germline CDR1 and CDR2 sequences are SQVTM and ANQGSEA. The CDR3 DNA sequence: TGCAGCGTCGGGACAGATTACTACAATGAGCAGTTCTTC. The encoded protein is CSVGTDYYNEQFF.

This clonotype appeared a few times. The chain combines TRBV20-1 with TRBJ1-5, with a weak D call TRBD1 (5 bases). CDR3 length: 12 amino acids. The germline gives CDR1 DFQATT, CDR2 SNEGSKA (reference sequence). V gave up 2 bases and J gave up 8 bases, with 10 bases separating them. The DNA for the CDR3 is TGCAGTGCTAGATTGGGGCTGGAGCCCCAGCATTTT. The encoded protein is CSARLGLEPQHF.

This clonotype appeared a few times. A much larger clone differs by one base, so this may be a read error. The CDR3 sequence: CASSSEASTDTQYF. The CDR3 DNA sequence: TGCGCCAGCAGCTCGGAGGCTAGCACAGATACGCAGTATTTT. The chain links TRBV5-1 to TRBJ2-3, with D perhaps TRBD2 (5 bases). Germline CDR1 and CDR2: SGHRS and YFSETQ. V was shortened by 3 bases and J by 0 bases, with 8 bases between the two germline ends. This CDR3 is built from 14 residues.

This clonotype has more than one count but fewer than ten. The V gene is TRBV25-1, the J gene TRBJ2-5; D might be TRBD2 (6 bases). This CDR3 contains 15 residues. Per the germline V gene, CDR1 is MGHDK and CDR2 is SYGVNS. Between the trimmed V and J ends, which lost 2 bases and 4 bases, there was a span of 14 bases. In nucleotides, the CDR3 is TGTGCCAGCAGTGAAAGCTTGGGGGGTGGAGAGACCCAGTACTTC. Encoded protein: CASSESLGGGETQYF.

This chain joins TRBV28 and TRBJ2-1, with 8 bases identical to TRBD2. The V gene's germline CDR1 is MDHEN and CDR2 SYDVKM. The CDR3 has 17 residues. The junction had 10 bases not matched to a gene; V was cut back by 6 bases and J by 0 bases. CDR3 sequence reads: CASSLASAGDSYNEQFF. For the CDR3, the DNA is TGTGCCAGCAGCTTGGCCTCAGCGGGAGACTCCTACAATGAGCAGTTCTTC.

This clonotype was seen repeatedly, ten times or more. The gene calls are TRBV27 and TRBJ2-7; 12 nucleotides agree with TRBD2. This CDR3 spans 15 amino acids. Germline V gene sequence: CDR1 MNHEY, CDR2 SMNVEV (reference sequence). After removal of 2 bases from V and 3 bases from J, the junction contained 2 bases not matched to a gene. The CDR3 region is CASSLVTSGGYEQYF. In nucleotides, the CDR3 is TGTGCCAGCAGTTTAGTGACTAGCGGGGGCTACGAGCAGTACTTC.

This clonotype was recorded at least ten times. The rearrangement uses TRBV7-8 and TRBJ1-2, with D unresolved. The V end lost 0 bases, the J end lost 3 bases, and 8 bases lay between the germline ends. Germline V CDR1 and CDR2: SGHVS, FQNEAQ. This CDR3 region has 14 residues. CDR3 sequence (DNA): TGTGCCAGCAGCTTAGCGGTTAGAGACTATGGCTACACCTTC. This gives the protein CASSLAVRDYGYTF.

The rearrangement links TRBV6-5 to TRBJ1-1; tentative D call: TRBD1 (6 bases). Germline CDR1 MNHEY, CDR2 SVGAGI. CDR3 length: 15 amino acids. Trimming pared 0 bases from V and 4 bases from J, leaving 12 bases between. CDR3 amino acids: CASSYSIQGGTEAFF. The DNA for the CDR3 is TGTGCCAGCAGTTACTCAATACAGGGTGGCACTGAAGCTTTCTTT.

The gene calls are TRBV11-3 and TRBJ1-2, with 12 bases aligning to TRBD1. V lost 5 bases to trimming and J lost 4 bases; unmatched junction nucleotides: 11. The CDR3 runs to 17 residues. CDR1 is SGHNT and CDR2 is YENEEA in the germline V gene. CDR3 sequence (DNA): TGTGCCAGCAGCAGGGGGGGGACAGGGGGCTACGGCTATGGCTACACCTTC. This gives the protein CASSRGGTGGYGYGYTF.

This clonotype was picked up a small number of times. The gene calls are TRBV3-1 and TRBJ2-2; D is tentatively TRBD1 or TRBD2 (5 bases each). The CDR3 runs 16 residues. CDR1 and CDR2 from the germline V gene are LGHDT and YNNKEL (reference sequence). V shed 0 bases and J shed 14 bases, with 22 bases lying between them. CDR3 nucleotides: TGTGCCAGCAGCCAAGATCGGGTGTGGGGGACCGAGGGACTGTTTTTT. This sequence encodes CASSQDRVWGTEGLFF.

This clonotype has a count of ten or more. The rearrangement joins TRBV11-2 to TRBJ2-1; the D call may be TRBD1 or TRBD2 (6 bases each). The germline V gene encodes CDR1 SGHAT and CDR2 FQNNGV. Trimming left V 4 bases short and J 8 bases short, with 18 bases between. The CDR3 is made up of 15 amino acids. CDR3: CASSSRGQGMDEQFF. CDR3 DNA sequence: TGTGCCAGCAGCTCCCGGGGGCAGGGTATGGATGAGCAGTTCTTC.

The chain has TRBV12-3 or TRBV12-4 and TRBJ2-5; D is tentatively TRBD1 or TRBD2 (5 bases each). The V and J ends lost 4 bases and 3 bases respectively, with 12 bases between them. This CDR3 has 14 residues. Here the CDR3 reads CASSWDRTEETQYF. CDR3 in DNA: TGTGCCAGCAGTTGGGACCGTACAGAAGAGACCCAGTACTTC.

The chain has TRBV6-1 and TRBJ2-3; 12 bases are a match to TRBD1. J gave up 10 bases and V 0 bases, and 8 bases lay outside the gene matches. This CDR3 has 16 amino acids. Germline assignment: CDR1 MNHNS and CDR2 SASEGT. CDR3 DNA sequence: TGTGCCAGCAGTGAAGCCGGGACAGGGGGCCGACTCCCGCAGTATTTT. Translated, it gives CASSEAGTGGRLPQYF.

The chain is built from TRBV9 and TRBJ2-1; 7 bases are shared with TRBD1. From germline, CDR1 is SGDLS and CDR2 YYNGEE. V lost 2 bases to trimming and J lost 5 bases; unmatched junction nucleotides: 1. The CDR3 covers 13 residues. The CDR3 DNA reads TGTGCCAGCAGCGTGGGGACAGACAATGAGCAGTTCTTC. Amino acid sequence: CASSVGTDNEQFF.

This clonotype was detected many times. The rearrangement uses TRBV9 and TRBJ2-1, with 9 bases aligning to TRBD2. V shed 0 bases, J shed 12 bases, and the junction held 10 bases outside the gene matches. The V gene's germline CDR1 is SGDLS and CDR2 YYNGEE. The CDR3 runs 15 residues. For the CDR3, the DNA is TGTGCCAGCAGCGTAGGGTCTAGCGGGATACCCGGGCAGTTCTTC. This translates into CASSVGSSGIPGQFF.

This clonotype was found many times. The genes are TRBV29-1 and TRBJ1-1, with a possible D match to TRBD1 (6 bases). Trimming stripped 0 bases from V and 4 bases from J, with 12 bases between. This CDR3 spans 14 amino acids. Germline CDR1 SQVTM, CDR2 ANQGSEA. The CDR3 region is CSVEEYRAGTEAFF. DNA of the CDR3: TGCAGCGTTGAAGAGTACAGGGCGGGCACTGAAGCTTTCTTT.

This sequence joins TRBV6-1 and TRBJ1-3; no clear D gene. V was clipped by 4 bases and J by 0 bases, with 10 bases between them. CDR3 length: 15 amino acids. The germline V gene has CDR1 MNHNS and CDR2 SASEGT. The CDR3 protein is CASSAGLTSGNTIYF. The CDR3 DNA reads TGTGCCAGCAGTGCCGGACTGACCTCTGGAAACACCATATATTTT.